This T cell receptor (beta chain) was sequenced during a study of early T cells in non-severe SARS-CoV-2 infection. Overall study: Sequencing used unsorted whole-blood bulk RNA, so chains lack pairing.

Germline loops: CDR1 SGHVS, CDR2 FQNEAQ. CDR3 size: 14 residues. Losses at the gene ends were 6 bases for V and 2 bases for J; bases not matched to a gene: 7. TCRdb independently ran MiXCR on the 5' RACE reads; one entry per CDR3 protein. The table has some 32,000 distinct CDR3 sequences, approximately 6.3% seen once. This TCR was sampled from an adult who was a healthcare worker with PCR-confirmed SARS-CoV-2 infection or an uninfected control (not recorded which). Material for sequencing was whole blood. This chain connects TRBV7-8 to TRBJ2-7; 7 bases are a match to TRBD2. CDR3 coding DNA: TGTGCCAGCAGAAAAGGGGAGGGGCCCTACGAGCAGTACTTC. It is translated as CASRKGEGPYEQYF.